Each of the 5 T cell receptor beta chains below was sequenced from the same sample in a study of shared clonotypes between healthy human individuals. Here immunoSEQ multiplex PCR was the method, and the copy in TCRdb shows in-frame clones only, minus some. The table lists 730,000 or so clones, more than 70% of them singletons, with roughly 1.8% in the top ten. Source material: memory CD4+ T cells sorted from blood. The subset was: CD45RA-negative fraction. The receptors shown here come from a woman under 40 in good health.

CDR3 nucleotide sequence: TGCGCCAGCATGCGGGAGGTCTACGAGCAGTACTTC. Translation gives CASMREVYEQYF. This chain connects TRBV10-2 to TRBJ2-7; the match to TRBD2 covers 8 bases. Germline CDR1 is WSHSY and CDR2 is SAAADI. This CDR3 comprises 12 residues. Germline trimming cut 7 bases from V and 3 bases from J; bases unmatched to any gene: 2.

This CDR3 reads CAWSVQEDYGYTF. DNA for the CDR3: TGTGCCTGGAGTGTTCAGGAGGACTATGGCTACACCTTC. The gene calls are TRBV30 and TRBJ1-2; D gene uncertain. Germline V lookup: CDR1 GTSNPN, CDR2 SVGIG (reference sequence). CDR3 size: 13 residues. V was pared by 0 bases and J by 3 bases, with 8 bases between.

The genes are TRBV19 and TRBJ1-1; D may be TRBD1 (5 bases). CDR1 is LNHDA, CDR2 SQIVND, per germline (reference sequence). The CDR3 has 13 amino acids. V lost 5 bases and J 5 bases, leaving 12 bases between the germline ends. The CDR3 DNA follows: TGTGCCAGTAGTGAGACGGGGGGAACTGAAGCTTTCTTT. It yields the protein CASSETGGTEAFF. Combining the CDR3 with reference TRBV19 and TRBJ1-1 gives the whole variable domain DGGITQSPKYLFRKEGQNVTLSCEQNLNHDAMYWYRQDPGQGLRLIYYSQIVNDFQKGDIAEGYSVSREKKESFPLTVTSAQKNPTAFYLCASSETGGTEAFFGQGTRLTVV.

This chain links TRBV7-2 with TRBJ2-1; the match to TRBD2 covers 13 bases. Germline V lookup: CDR1 SGHTA, CDR2 FQGNSA. Trimming cost V 2 bases and J 7 bases; bases outside gene matches: 5. The CDR3 covers 16 residues. CDR3 coding DNA: TGTGCCAGCAGCTTAACGGGACTAGCGGGGAGGAATGAGCAGTTCTTC. Translated: CASSLTGLAGRNEQFF.

The chain uses TRBV27 and TRBJ1-4, with no clear D. The ends were cut back, 5 bases at V and 0 bases at J, with 7 bases in the middle. The CDR3 is 14 residues long. The V gene's germline CDR1 is MNHEY and CDR2 SMNVEV (reference sequence). The CDR3 spells CASSRIATNEKLFF. The CDR3 DNA sequence: TGTGCCAGCAGTCGAATTGCAACTAATGAAAAACTGTTTTTT.